Listed below are T cell receptor beta chains from one sample, sequenced in a study of blood T cell repertoires in COVID-19. Method: immunoSEQ multiplex PCR; TCRdb's copy keeps in-frame clones and lacks some. The repertoire holds about 82,000 clones, with about 82% as singletons. The sample was peripheral blood. Every receptor here comes from a man older than 75 with active or convalescent COVID-19. Both conserved end residues are part of each CDR3. A D gene is named only where the DNA matches it firmly.

j_call	d_call	cdr3_length	v_call	cdr3_aa
TRBJ2-2	NA	14	TRBV7-2	CASSYSGGPGELFF
TRBJ1-3	TRBD1	16	TRBV9	CASSVGEGTGGNTIYF
TRBJ2-5	NA	13	TRBV10-3	CAISGQIQETQYF
TRBJ2-1	TRBD1	13	TRBV2	CASKYSLQGEQFF
TRBJ1-2	TRBD1	21	TRBV7-7	CASSFFHPPKREQGLTDGYTF
TRBJ2-1	TRBD1	14	TRBV19	CASSTGQTYNEQFF
TRBJ2-4	NA	14	TRBV19	CASTANRGGNIQYF
TRBJ1-4	NA	17	TRBV5-4	CASSFGGQATGMEKLFF
TRBJ1-3	NA	17	TRBV5-5	CASSYDDSGTYGNTIYF
TRBJ2-1	TRBD2	17	TRBV4-1	CASSQALSASGYNEQFF
TRBJ1-1	NA	13	TRBV3-1/TRBV3-2	CASSLRGNTEAFF
TRBJ1-2	NA	15	TRBV27	CASSLNSQGIGGYTF
TRBJ2-1	NA	15	TRBV9	CASSGQGFQYNEQFF
TRBJ2-2	NA	15	TRBV2	CASSQSGPGTGELFF
TRBJ1-5	TRBD1	15	TRBV6-2/TRBV6-3	CASSYEGASNQPQHF
TRBJ2-5	TRBD2	16	TRBV9	CASSASAGAGAGTQYF
TRBJ2-2	TRBD2	15	TRBV11-2	CASRRTSPNTGELFF
TRBJ1-2	NA	12	TRBV30	CAWSVGGLGYTF
TRBJ2-1	TRBD2	14	TRBV5-1	CASRRGGLRNEQFF
TRBJ2-1	NA	14	TRBV6-5	CASSSTAARNEQFF
TRBJ2-2	TRBD2	19	TRBV7-7	CASSFLSPSSGGRGGELFF
TRBJ2-2	NA	16	TRBV19	CASSGYYSGNTGELFF
TRBJ1-5	NA	15	TRBV19	CASRRVGASNQPQHF
TRBJ2-2	NA	16	TRBV4-1	CASSPNTRGDLVELFF
TRBJ1-5	TRBD1	16	TRBV7-2	CASSSQGQGVNQPQHF
TRBJ2-2	TRBD2	16	TRBV5-1	CASSLLAGGRTGELFF
TRBJ2-3	TRBD2	14	TRBV6-5	CASSKRLAGVSKDF
TRBJ1-3	TRBD1	13	TRBV5-1	CASSAQGAHTIYF